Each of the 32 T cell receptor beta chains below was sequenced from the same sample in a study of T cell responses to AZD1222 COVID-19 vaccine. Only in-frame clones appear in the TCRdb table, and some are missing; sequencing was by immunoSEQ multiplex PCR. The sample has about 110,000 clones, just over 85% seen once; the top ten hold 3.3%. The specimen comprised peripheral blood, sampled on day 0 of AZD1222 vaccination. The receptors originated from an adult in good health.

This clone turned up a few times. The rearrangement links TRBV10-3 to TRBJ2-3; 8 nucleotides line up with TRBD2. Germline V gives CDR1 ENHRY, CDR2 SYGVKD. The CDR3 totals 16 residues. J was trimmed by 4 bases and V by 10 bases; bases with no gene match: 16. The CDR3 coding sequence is TGTGCCACCGCTGGGGGGACTAGTCTGGGCCCAGATACGCAGTATTTT. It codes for CATAGGTSLGPDTQYF.

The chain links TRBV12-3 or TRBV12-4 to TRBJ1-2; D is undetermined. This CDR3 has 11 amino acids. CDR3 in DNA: TGTGTTACGGGAGTTAACTATGGCTACACCTTC. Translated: CVTGVNYGYTF.

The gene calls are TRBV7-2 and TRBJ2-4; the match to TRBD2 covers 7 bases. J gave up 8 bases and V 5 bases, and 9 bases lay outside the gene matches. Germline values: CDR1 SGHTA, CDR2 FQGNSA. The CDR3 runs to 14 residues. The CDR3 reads CASSPLASGYIQYF. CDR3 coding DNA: TGTGCCAGCAGCCCACTAGCGAGCGGGTACATTCAGTACTTC.

CDR3 sequence: CASSSLQDPNYGYTF. DNA of the CDR3: TGTGCCAGCAGCTCTCTCCAGGACCCTAACTATGGCTACACCTTC. The rearrangement links TRBV9 to TRBJ1-2; D gene uncertain. The CDR3 is 15 residues long. From germline, CDR1 is SGDLS and CDR2 YYNGEE. V lost 4 bases, J lost 0 bases, and 13 bases lay in between.

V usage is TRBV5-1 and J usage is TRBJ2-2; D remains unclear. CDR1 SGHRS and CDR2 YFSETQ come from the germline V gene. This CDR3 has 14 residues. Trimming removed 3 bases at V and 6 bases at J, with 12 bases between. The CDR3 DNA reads TGCGCCAGCAGCTCCTCTGGAACAGCCGGGGAGCTGTTTTTT. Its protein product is CASSSSGTAGELFF.

The CDR3 spells CASSYSSGDYNEQFF. The CDR3 DNA reads TGTGCCAGCAGTTACAGTAGCGGGGATTACAATGAGCAGTTCTTC. The rearrangement uses TRBV6-4 and TRBJ2-1, with TRBD2 matching 8 bases. From germline, CDR1 is MRHNA and CDR2 SNTAGT. The CDR3 is 15 residues long. V shed 5 bases and J 4 bases; nucleotides not matched to a gene: 7.

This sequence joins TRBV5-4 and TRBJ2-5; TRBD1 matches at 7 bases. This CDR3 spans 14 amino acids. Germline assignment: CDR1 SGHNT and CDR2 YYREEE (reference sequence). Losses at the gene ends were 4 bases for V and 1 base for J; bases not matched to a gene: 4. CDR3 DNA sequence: TGTGCCAGCAGCCGGGGACAGCCCCAAGAGACCCAGTACTTC. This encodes CASSRGQPQETQYF.

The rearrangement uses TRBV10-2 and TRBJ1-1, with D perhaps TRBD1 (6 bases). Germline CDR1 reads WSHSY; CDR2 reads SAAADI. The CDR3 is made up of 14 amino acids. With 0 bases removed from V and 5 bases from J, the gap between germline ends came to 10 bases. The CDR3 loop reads CASSESRGSTEAFF. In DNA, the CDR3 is TGCGCCAGCAGTGAGTCGAGGGGGAGTACTGAAGCTTTCTTT.

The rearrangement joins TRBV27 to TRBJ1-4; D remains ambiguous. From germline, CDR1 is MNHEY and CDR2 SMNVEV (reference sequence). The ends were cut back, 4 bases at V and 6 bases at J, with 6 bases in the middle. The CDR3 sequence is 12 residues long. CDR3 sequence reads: CASSSSYEKLFF. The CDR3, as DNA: TGTGCCAGCAGTTCATCGTATGAAAAACTGTTTTTT.

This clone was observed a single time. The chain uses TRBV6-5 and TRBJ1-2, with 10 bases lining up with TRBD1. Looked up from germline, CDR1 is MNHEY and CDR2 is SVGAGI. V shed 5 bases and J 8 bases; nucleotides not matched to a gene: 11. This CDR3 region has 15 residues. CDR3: CASSLLPGQGNGYTF. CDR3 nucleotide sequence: TGTGCCAGCAGTCTCCTCCCGGGACAGGGGAACGGCTACACCTTC.

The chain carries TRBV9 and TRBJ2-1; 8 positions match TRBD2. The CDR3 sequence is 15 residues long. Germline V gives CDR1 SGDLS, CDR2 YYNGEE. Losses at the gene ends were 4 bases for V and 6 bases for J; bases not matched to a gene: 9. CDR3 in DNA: TGTGCCAGCAGCAACTCCGGGACTAGTCGCAATGAGCAGTTCTTC. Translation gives CASSNSGTSRNEQFF. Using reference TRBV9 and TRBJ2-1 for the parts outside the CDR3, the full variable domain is DSGVTQTPKHLITATGQRVTLRCSPRSGDLSVYWYQQSLDQGLQFLIQYYNGEERAKGNILERFSAQQFPDLHSELNLSSLELGDSALYFCASSNSGTSRNEQFFGPGTRLTVL.

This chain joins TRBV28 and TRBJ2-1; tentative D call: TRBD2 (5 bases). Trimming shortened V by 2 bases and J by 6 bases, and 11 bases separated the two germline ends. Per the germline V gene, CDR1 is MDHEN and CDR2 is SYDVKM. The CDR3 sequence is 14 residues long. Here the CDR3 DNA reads TGTGCCAGCAGTTTAGGAGGTGCCGGCAATGAGCAGTTCTTC. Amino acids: CASSLGGAGNEQFF.

The DNA of the CDR3 is TGCGCCAGCAGCTTGAGTAGCGAACCCGGGGAGCTGTTTTTT. Its translation is CASSLSSEPGELFF. The V and J genes are TRBV5-1 and TRBJ2-2, with D possibly being TRBD2 (5 bases). The CDR3 extends over 14 amino acids. Between the trimmed V and J ends, which lost 1 base and 6 bases, there was a span of 10 bases. From germline, CDR1 is SGHRS and CDR2 YFSETQ.

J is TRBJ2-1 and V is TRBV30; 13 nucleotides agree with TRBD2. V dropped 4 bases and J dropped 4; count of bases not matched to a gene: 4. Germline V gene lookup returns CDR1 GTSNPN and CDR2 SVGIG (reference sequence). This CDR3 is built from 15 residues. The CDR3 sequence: CAWNPGLAGYNEQFF. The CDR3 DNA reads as TGTGCCTGGAACCCGGGACTAGCGGGGTACAATGAGCAGTTCTTC.

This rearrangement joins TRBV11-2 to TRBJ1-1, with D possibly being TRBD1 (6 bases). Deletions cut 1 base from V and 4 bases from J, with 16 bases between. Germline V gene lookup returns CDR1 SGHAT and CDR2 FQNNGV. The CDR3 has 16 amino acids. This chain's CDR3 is CASSLGRTGFSTEAFF. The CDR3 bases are TGTGCCAGCAGCTTAGGGCGTACAGGGTTTAGCACTGAAGCTTTCTTT.

The chain's CDR3 is CSASRGQRQETQYF. Here the CDR3 DNA reads TGCAGTGCTAGTAGGGGACAGAGGCAAGAGACCCAGTACTTC. J is TRBJ2-5 and V is TRBV20-1; 7 bases agree with TRBD1. Germline CDR1 reads DFQATT; CDR2 reads SNEGSKA (reference sequence). The CDR3 totals 14 residues. V trimming: 3 bases; J trimming: 2 bases; junction bases outside the gene matches: 6.

CDR3 in amino acids: CASSPTATNEKLFF. The CDR3 nucleotides read TGTGCCAGCAGCCCTACGGCAACTAATGAAAAACTGTTTTTT. The rearrangement joins TRBV16 to TRBJ1-4, with D unclear. Per germline, CDR1 KGHSY and CDR2 FQNENV. The germline V and J ends were trimmed by 4 bases and 0 bases, with 6 bases remaining between them. The CDR3 loop spans 14 amino acids.

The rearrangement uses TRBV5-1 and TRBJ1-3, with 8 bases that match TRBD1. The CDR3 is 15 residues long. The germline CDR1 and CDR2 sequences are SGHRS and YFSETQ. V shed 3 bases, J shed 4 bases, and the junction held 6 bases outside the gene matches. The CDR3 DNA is TGCGCCAGCAGCTCTCAGGGGGCGCAAGGAAACACCATATATTTT. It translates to CASSSQGAQGNTIYF.

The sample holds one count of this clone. CDR3 in amino acids: CAWARVSYEQYF. The CDR3 nucleotides are TGTGCCTGGGCCCGGGTTTCCTACGAGCAGTACTTC. This chain uses TRBV30 with TRBJ2-7; D call uncertain. Trimming took 5 bases from V and 1 from J, leaving 9 bases between them. CDR1 GTSNPN and CDR2 SVGIG come from the germline V gene (reference sequence). The CDR3 consists of 12 residues.

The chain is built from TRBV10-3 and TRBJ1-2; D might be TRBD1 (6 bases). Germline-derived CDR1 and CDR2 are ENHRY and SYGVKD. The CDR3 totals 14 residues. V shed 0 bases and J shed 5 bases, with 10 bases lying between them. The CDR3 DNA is TGTGCCATCAGTGAGTCGACAGGACGGTATGGCTACACCTTC. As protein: CAISESTGRYGYTF.

Written as DNA, the CDR3 is TGCGCCAGCAGCTTGGGAAGGGGTGTTGAAAAACTGTTTTTT. Translation: CASSLGRGVEKLFF. This sequence joins TRBV5-1 and TRBJ1-4; possibly TRBD1 for D (5 bases). The V gene lost 0 bases and the J gene lost 7 bases, with 10 bases spanning the gap. Germline values: CDR1 SGHRS, CDR2 YFSETQ. This CDR3 is built from 14 residues.

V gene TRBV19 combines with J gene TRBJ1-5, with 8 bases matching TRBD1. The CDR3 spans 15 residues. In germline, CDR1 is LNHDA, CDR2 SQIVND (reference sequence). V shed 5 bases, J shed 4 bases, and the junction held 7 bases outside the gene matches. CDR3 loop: CASSYRDRSNQPQHF. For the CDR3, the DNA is TGTGCCAGTAGTTACCGGGACAGGTCTAATCAGCCCCAGCATTTT. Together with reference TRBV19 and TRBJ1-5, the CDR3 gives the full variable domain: DGGITQSPKYLFRKEGQNVTLSCEQNLNHDAMYWYRQDPGQGLRLIYYSQIVNDFQKGDIAEGYSVSREKKESFPLTVTSAQKNPTAFYLCASSYRDRSNQPQHFGDGTRLSIL.

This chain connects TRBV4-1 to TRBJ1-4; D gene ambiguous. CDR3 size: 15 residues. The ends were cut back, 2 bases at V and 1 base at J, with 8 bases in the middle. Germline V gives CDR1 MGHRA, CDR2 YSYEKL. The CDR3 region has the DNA TGCGCCAGCAGCCAACCGAGTTTAACTAATGAAAAACTGTTTTTT. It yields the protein CASSQPSLTNEKLFF.

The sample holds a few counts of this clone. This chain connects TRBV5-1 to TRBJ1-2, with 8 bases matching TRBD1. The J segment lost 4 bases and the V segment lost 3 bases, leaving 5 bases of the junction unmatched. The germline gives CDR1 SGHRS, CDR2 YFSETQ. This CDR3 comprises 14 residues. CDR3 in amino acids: CASSSGQGGYGYTF. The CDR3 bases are TGCGCCAGCAGCTCCGGACAGGGTGGCTATGGCTACACCTTC.

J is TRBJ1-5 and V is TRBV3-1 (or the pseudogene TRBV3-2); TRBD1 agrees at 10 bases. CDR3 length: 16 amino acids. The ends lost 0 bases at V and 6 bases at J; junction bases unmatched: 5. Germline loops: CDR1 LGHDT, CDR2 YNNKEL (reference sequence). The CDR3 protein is CASSQDPGTGAQPQHF. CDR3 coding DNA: TGTGCCAGCAGCCAAGATCCCGGGACAGGGGCTCAGCCCCAGCATTTT.

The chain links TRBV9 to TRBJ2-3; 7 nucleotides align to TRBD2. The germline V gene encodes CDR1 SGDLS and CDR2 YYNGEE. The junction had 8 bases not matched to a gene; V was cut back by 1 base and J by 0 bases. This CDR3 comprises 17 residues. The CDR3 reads CASSVSGAMSSTDTQYF. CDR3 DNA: TGTGCCAGCAGCGTAAGCGGGGCTATGTCTAGCACAGATACGCAGTATTTT.

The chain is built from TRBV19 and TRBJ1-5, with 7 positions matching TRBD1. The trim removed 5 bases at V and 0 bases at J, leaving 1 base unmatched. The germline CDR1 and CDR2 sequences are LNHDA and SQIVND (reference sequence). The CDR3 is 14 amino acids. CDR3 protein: CASSRTGSNQPQHF. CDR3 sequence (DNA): TGTGCCAGTAGTCGGACAGGTAGCAATCAGCCCCAGCATTTT.

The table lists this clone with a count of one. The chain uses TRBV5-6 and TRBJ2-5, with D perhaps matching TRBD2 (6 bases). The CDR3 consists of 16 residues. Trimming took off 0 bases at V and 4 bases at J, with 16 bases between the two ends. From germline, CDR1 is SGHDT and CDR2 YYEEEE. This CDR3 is CASSLVGLAKVETQYF. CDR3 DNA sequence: TGTGCCAGCAGCTTGGTAGGCCTAGCGAAGGTAGAGACCCAGTACTTC.

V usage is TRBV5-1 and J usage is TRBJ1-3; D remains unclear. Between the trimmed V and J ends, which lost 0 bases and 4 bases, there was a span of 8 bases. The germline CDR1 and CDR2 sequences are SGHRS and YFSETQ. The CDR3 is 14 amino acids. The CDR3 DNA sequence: TGCGCCAGCAGCTTGGGCTCGACCGGAAACACCATATATTTT. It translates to CASSLGSTGNTIYF. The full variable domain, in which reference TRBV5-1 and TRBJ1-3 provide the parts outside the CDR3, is KAGVTQTPRYLIKTRGQQVTLSCSPISGHRSVSWYQQTPGQGLQFLFEYFSETQRNKGNFPGRFSGRQFSNSRSEMNVSTLELGDSALYLCASSLGSTGNTIYFGEGSWLTVV.

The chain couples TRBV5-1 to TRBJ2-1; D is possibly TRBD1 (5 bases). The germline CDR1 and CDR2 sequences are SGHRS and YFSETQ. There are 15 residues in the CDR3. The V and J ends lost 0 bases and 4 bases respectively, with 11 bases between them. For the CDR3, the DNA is TGCGCCAGCAGCTTGGTTCAGGGCTCGTACAATGAGCAGTTCTTC. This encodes CASSLVQGSYNEQFF.

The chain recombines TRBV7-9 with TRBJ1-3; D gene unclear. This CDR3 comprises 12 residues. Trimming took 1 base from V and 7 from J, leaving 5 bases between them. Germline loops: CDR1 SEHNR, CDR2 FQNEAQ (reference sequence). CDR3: CASSLEANTIYF. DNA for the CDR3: TGTGCCAGCAGCTTAGAGGCGAACACCATATATTTT.

For the CDR3, the DNA is TGTGCCACCAGTGATCACCTTACTTCAGGCCACGGCTCCTACAATGAGCAGTTCTTC. It codes for CATSDHLTSGHGSYNEQFF. This sequence joins TRBV24-1 and TRBJ2-1; D is unclear. The CDR3 totals 19 residues. Germline V lookup: CDR1 KGHDR, CDR2 SFDVKD. V lost 3 bases and J lost 0, with 20 bases in between.